This is a list of T cell receptor beta chains from one sample in a study of blood T cell repertoires in COVID-19. Measured with immunoSEQ multiplex PCR; TCRdb has only the in-frame clones, and not every one. In the table there are 150,000 to 200,000 clones, around 85% of which are singletons. Input material: peripheral blood. The receptors shown here come from a man aged 50-60 years who had recovered from COVID-19. The CDR3 runs from the conserved cysteine through the conserved F or W. The D gene is left open where the match is weak. Size is stated for part of the rows, as once, few or many counts, or as a class when the clone is expanded.

>NA|TRBJ2-2|TRBV11-3|NA
CASRYVYGEINTGELFF
TGTGCCAGCAGGTACGTTTATGGGGAGATCAACACCGGGGAGCTGTTTTTT
>NA|TRBJ2-3|TRBV4-2|NA
CASSQISVAAGGPDTQYF
TGTGCCAGCAGCCAAATTTCGGTAGCGGCAGGGGGGCCAGATACGCAGTATTTT
>NA|TRBJ2-1|TRBV7-9|few
CASSRAMGEEQFF
TGTGCCAGCAGCCGTGCCATGGGCGAAGAGCAGTTCTTC
>NA|TRBJ1-2|TRBV4-1|NA
CASSQDHTGLYGYTF
TGCGCCAGCAGCCAAGATCATACAGGGCTCTATGGCTACACCTTC
>TRBD2|TRBJ2-5|TRBV19|NA
CASSSAGGETQYF
TGTGCCAGTAGTTCGGCGGGAGGAGAGACCCAGTACTTC
>NA|TRBJ1-1|TRBV3-1/TRBV3-2|NA
CASSGGLGNTEAFF
TGTGCCAGCAGCGGAGGTCTCGGGAACACTGAAGCTTTCTTT
>NA|TRBJ2-7|TRBV12-3/TRBV12-4|once
CASSQETYEQYF
TGTGCCAGCAGTCAGGAAACCTACGAGCAGTACTTC
>TRBD2|TRBJ2-1|TRBV5-1|few
CASSLRASGRVDEQFF
TGCGCCAGCAGCTTGAGGGCTAGCGGGAGGGTAGACGAGCAGTTCTTC
>NA|TRBJ1-6|TRBV3-1/TRBV3-2|few
CASSDSGSNSPLHF
TGTGCCAGCAGCGACAGTGGCAGTAATTCACCCCTCCACTTT
>NA|TRBJ1-2|TRBV6-5|once
CASSYSRFNYGYTF
TGTGCCAGCAGTTACTCGAGGTTTAACTATGGCTACACCTTC
>NA|TRBJ1-2|TRBV7-9|once
CASSLAPSNYGYTF
TGTGCCAGCAGCTTAGCCCCATCCAACTATGGCTACACCTTC
>TRBD2|TRBJ2-7|TRBV7-3|few
CASSLDGRLGDEQYF
TGTGCCAGCAGCTTGGACGGGAGGCTAGGAGACGAGCAGTACTTC
>NA|TRBJ2-2|TRBV4-2|once
CASRTTSASSMSGELFF
TGTGCCAGCAGAACCACTAGTGCCAGTTCGATGTCCGGGGAGCTGTTTTTT
>NA|TRBJ1-6|TRBV15|NA
CATSHWVSGGNSPLHF
TGTGCCACCAGCCACTGGGTCTCGGGAGGTAATTCACCCCTCCACTTT
>TRBD2|TRBJ2-3|TRBV19|NA
CASSTWSGSGTDTQYF
TGTGCCAGTAGTACGTGGAGCGGGAGTGGCACAGATACGCAGTATTTT
>NA|TRBJ1-2|TRBV6-5|few
CASKGANYGYTF
TGTGCCAGCAAGGGGGCTAACTATGGCTACACCTTC
>NA|TRBJ1-4|TRBV6-5|NA
CASSLSRTNEKLFF
TGTGCCAGCAGTCTCAGCAGGACTAATGAAAAACTGTTTTTT
>TRBD2|TRBJ2-3|TRBV28|NA
CASRQSNSGRALADTQYF
TGTGCCAGCAGGCAATCTAATAGCGGGAGGGCCCTCGCAGATACGCAGTATTTT
>TRBD1|TRBJ2-7|TRBV30|NA
CAWSVLGQGWYEQYF
TGTGCCTGGAGTGTACTGGGACAGGGGTGGTACGAGCAGTACTTC
>NA|TRBJ2-5|TRBV18|NA
CASSRTPQETQYF
TGTGCCAGCTCGCGGACACCACAAGAGACCCAGTACTTC
>TRBD1|TRBJ1-5|TRBV3-1/TRBV3-2|NA
CASSQRTGANQPQHF
TGTGCCAGCAGCCAAAGGACAGGGGCCAATCAGCCCCAGCATTTT
>TRBD1|TRBJ1-1|TRBV5-4|NA
CASSQLTGVYTEAFF
TGTGCCAGCAGCCAACTGACAGGGGTCTACACTGAAGCTTTCTTT
>TRBD2|TRBJ2-7|TRBV5-4|NA
CASSFAGGADEQYF
TGTGCCAGCAGCTTCGCGGGAGGGGCGGACGAGCAGTACTTC
>TRBD1|TRBJ1-6|TRBV5-1|NA
CASSQFTGDNSPLHF
TGCGCCAGCAGCCAGTTTACAGGGGATAATTCACCCCTCCACTTT
>NA|TRBJ1-1|TRBV9|NA
CASSESDTYTEAFF
TGTGCCAGCAGCGAGTCAGACACCTACACTGAAGCTTTCTTT
>TRBD1|TRBJ2-1|TRBV6-5|NA
CASSYGQARNEQFF
TGTGCCAGCAGTTACGGACAGGCACGCAATGAGCAGTTCTTC
>TRBD1|TRBJ2-7|TRBV27|NA
CASSGQGARYYEQYF
TGTGCCAGCAGCGGACAGGGGGCGAGGTACTACGAGCAGTACTTC
>NA|TRBJ2-1|TRBV5-1|few
CASSLKWEAYNEQFF
TGCGCCAGCAGCTTGAAGTGGGAGGCCTACAATGAGCAGTTCTTC
>NA|TRBJ1-2|TRBV4-2|NA
CASSQDTSPDYGYTF
TGTGCCAGCAGCCAAGATACTTCACCGGACTATGGCTACACCTTC
>NA|TRBJ2-5|TRBV5-1|NA
CASSLVLFSTQYF
TGCGCCAGCAGCTTGGTCCTCTTTTCGACCCAGTACTTC
>TRBD1|TRBJ1-2|TRBV19|NA
CASSIDRANYGYTF
TGTGCCAGTAGTATTGACAGGGCGAACTATGGCTACACCTTC
>TRBD1|TRBJ1-1|TRBV12-5|NA
CASGIQGIEAFF
TGTGCTAGTGGCATACAGGGGATTGAAGCTTTCTTT
>NA|TRBJ2-1|TRBV29-1|NA
CSVRQESSYNEQFF
TGCAGCGTAAGACAGGAAAGCTCCTACAATGAGCAGTTCTTC
>TRBD1|TRBJ2-7|TRBV14|NA
CASSQSRDRGLEQYF
TGTGCCAGCAGCCAGAGCCGGGACAGGGGCCTCGAGCAGTACTTC
>TRBD2|TRBJ2-3|TRBV2|NA
CASCRALASPDTQYF
TGTGCCAGCTGCCGTGCACTAGCGAGCCCAGATACGCAGTATTTT
>TRBD1|TRBJ1-6|TRBV27|NA
CASSLTTGEYSPLHF
TGTGCCAGCAGTTTGACGACAGGGGAATATTCACCCCTCCACTTT
>TRBD2|TRBJ2-1|TRBV3-1/TRBV3-2|NA
CASSRGLAEYNEQFF
TGTGCCAGCAGCAGGGGACTAGCGGAGTACAATGAGCAGTTCTTC
>NA|TRBJ2-7|TRBV6-2/TRBV6-3|NA
CASSYHRGGHDVYEQYF
TGTGCCAGCAGTTACCACCGGGGTGGGCATGATGTCTACGAGCAGTACTTC
>NA|TRBJ2-1|TRBV28|once
CASNERVGEQFF
TGTGCCAGCAACGAGCGGGTGGGTGAGCAGTTCTTC
>NA|TRBJ1-1|TRBV9|NA
CASSVGSGNTEAFF
TGTGCCAGCAGCGTGGGCAGTGGGAACACTGAAGCTTTCTTT
>NA|TRBJ1-5|TRBV20-1|NA
CSASAGEMAQPQHF
TGCAGTGCTAGTGCGGGGGAGATGGCTCAGCCCCAGCATTTT
>TRBD2|TRBJ2-3|TRBV20-1|NA
CSASENAGTRVYSSGTDTQYF
TGCAGTGCTAGTGAAAACGCCGGGACTAGGGTTTATAGTTCCGGCACAGATACGCAGTATTTT
>TRBD1|TRBJ1-3|TRBV5-1|NA
CASSLSAGQGAGGNTIYF
TGCGCCAGCAGCTTGTCGGCGGGACAGGGGGCTGGCGGAAACACCATATATTTT
>TRBD1|TRBJ2-3|TRBV2|once
CASSRGKGVTDTQYF
TGTGCCAGCAGCAGGGGGAAAGGGGTCACAGATACGCAGTATTTT
>NA|TRBJ1-1|TRBV19|once
CASSIQGWNTEAFF
TGTGCCAGTAGTATTCAGGGGTGGAACACTGAAGCTTTCTTT
>NA|TRBJ2-3|TRBV7-8|NA
CASSLVHSDTQYF
TGTGCCAGCAGCTTAGTTCATTCAGATACGCAGTATTTT
>TRBD2|TRBJ2-1|TRBV5-4|NA
CASSFGTSGRGEQFF
TGTGCCAGCAGCTTCGGGACTAGCGGGAGGGGTGAGCAGTTCTTC
>TRBD1|TRBJ2-1|TRBV10-1|NA
CASSENDRGGNEQFF
TGCGCCAGCAGTGAGAATGACAGGGGCGGGAATGAGCAGTTCTTC
>NA|TRBJ1-1|TRBV19|NA
CASSIVPRAEAFF
TGTGCCAGTAGTATAGTCCCGAGGGCTGAAGCTTTCTTT
>TRBD2|TRBJ2-7|TRBV5-6|few
CASSSGLAGYYEQYF
TGTGCCAGCAGCTCGGGACTAGCGGGGTACTACGAGCAGTACTTC
>NA|TRBJ1-4|TRBV2|NA
CASSQQDEKLFF
TGTGCCAGCAGTCAACAGGACGAAAAACTGTTTTTT
>TRBD2|TRBJ2-1|TRBV27|NA
CASSLFAGGYNEQFF
TGTGCCAGCAGTTTGTTTGCGGGAGGCTACAATGAGCAGTTCTTC
>NA|TRBJ2-7|TRBV7-3|NA
CASSPSLGSGYEQYF
TGTGCCAGCAGCCCCTCTCTCGGTAGCGGCTACGAGCAGTACTTC
>NA|TRBJ2-1|TRBV3-1/TRBV3-2|NA
CASSQGSSNEQFF
TGTGCCAGCAGCCAAGGGAGTAGCAATGAGCAGTTCTTC
>NA|TRBJ2-1|TRBV29-1|NA
CSVWGVAGNEQFF
TGCAGCGTTTGGGGGGTTGCTGGCAATGAGCAGTTCTTC
>NA|TRBJ2-3|TRBV9|NA
CASSVASGHSTDTQYF
TGTGCCAGCAGCGTAGCTTCTGGCCACAGCACAGATACGCAGTATTTT
>NA|TRBJ2-1|TRBV18|NA
CASSPRVGAHNEQFF
TGTGCCAGCTCACCGAGGGTTGGTGCCCACAATGAGCAGTTCTTC
>TRBD2|TRBJ2-1|TRBV19|NA
CASSIQTSGRANEQFF
TGTGCCAGTAGTATCCAAACTAGCGGGAGAGCGAATGAGCAGTTCTTC
>TRBD1|TRBJ1-1|TRBV7-9|NA
CASSSDRGAITEAFF
TGTGCCAGCAGCTCGGACAGGGGCGCAATCACTGAAGCTTTCTTT
>TRBD2|TRBJ2-5|TRBV19|NA
CASSVGGSEETQYF
TGTGCCAGTAGTGTCGGCGGGAGTGAAGAGACCCAGTACTTC